The 18 T cell receptor beta chains given below trace back to one sample, sequenced in a study of shared clonotypes between healthy human individuals. The protocol was immunoSEQ multiplex PCR, while the TCRdb copy is restricted to in-frame clones and leaves out a portion. The data contain about 480,000 clones, about 79% of them singletons. The sequenced sample consisted of PBMCs. These receptors were taken from a middle-aged woman in good health. Some clones in this sample may be carry-over from other donors' samples.

The V call is TRBV29-1, the J call TRBJ2-3, with D uncertain. V was cut by 4 bases and J by 4 bases, with 9 bases left in between. The V gene's germline CDR1 is SQVTM and CDR2 ANQGSEA. This CDR3 comprises 12 residues. CDR3 sequence reads: CSVVQGSDTQYF. In DNA form, the CDR3 reads TGCAGCGTTGTTCAAGGTTCAGATACGCAGTATTTT.

This clone has at least ten counts. The chain links TRBV5-4 to TRBJ2-5; tentative D call: TRBD2 (6 bases). The J call may be wrong; the DNA end is better matched by TRBJ2-7. CDR3 length: 15 residues. Germline loops: CDR1 SGHNT, CDR2 YYREEE (reference sequence). The CDR3 loop reads CASSLGGASSYEQYF. The CDR3 DNA reads as TGTGCCAGCAGCTTAGGCGGGGCGAGCTCCTACGAGCAGTACTTC.

This clone was counted a single time. CDR3 nucleotides: TGCGCCAGCAGTGAAGGGGGCGATACAGGGTGGAACACTGAAGCTTTCTTT. This encodes CASSEGGDTGWNTEAFF. The rearrangement joins TRBV10-2 to TRBJ1-1, with 7 bases lining up with TRBD1. The ends lost 3 bases at V and 1 base at J; junction bases unmatched: 11. Germline V gives CDR1 WSHSY, CDR2 SAAADI. CDR3 length equals 17 residues.

V and J are TRBV28 and TRBJ1-5; no firm D call. The length of the CDR3 is 13 residues. Germline V CDR1 and CDR2: MDHEN, SYDVKM. With 7 bases removed from V and 5 bases from J, the gap between germline ends came to 12 bases. The CDR3 DNA is TGTGCCAGCACTGGAGTTTTGCATCAGCCCCAGCATTTT. Translation: CASTGVLHQPQHF.

This chain links TRBV5-1 with TRBJ2-1; a possible D gene is TRBD2 (7 bases). The germline CDR1 and CDR2 sequences are SGHRS and YFSETQ. The CDR3 length is 16 residues. V was trimmed by 0 bases and J by 8 bases, leaving 18 bases between them. CDR3 bases: TGCGCCAGCAGCTTGGTTAGGCGGGGGCCATCGGATGAGCAGTTCTTC. Residues: CASSLVRRGPSDEQFF.

The chain carries TRBV10-3 and TRBJ2-2; 11 nucleotides match TRBD2. V lost 5 bases and J lost 7; bases outside the gene matches: 9. The CDR3 loop spans 16 amino acids. Looked up from germline, CDR1 is ENHRY and CDR2 is SYGVKD. The CDR3 DNA sequence: TGTGCCATCAGTTCAACTAGCGGGAGTTTGAGCGGGGAGCTGTTTTTT. Amino acids: CAISSTSGSLSGELFF.

V usage is TRBV7-6 and J usage is TRBJ2-1, with D perhaps matching TRBD1 (6 bases). This CDR3 contains 14 residues. With 6 bases removed from V and 10 bases from J, the gap between germline ends came to 19 bases. In germline, CDR1 is SGHVS, CDR2 FNYEAQ. CDR3 loop: CASRRNSDQGEQFF. CDR3 DNA sequence: TGTGCCAGCAGGCGGAACTCGGACCAGGGGGAGCAGTTCTTC.

About this clone itself: Other DNA sequences in this specimen translate into the identical CDR3. The chain has TRBV30 and TRBJ1-6; D not resolved. Between the trimmed V and J ends, which lost 0 bases and 1 base, there was a span of 1 base. The V gene's germline CDR1 is GTSNPN and CDR2 SVGIG (reference sequence). CDR3 length: 13 residues. CDR3 DNA: TGTGCCTGGAGTGTATCCTATAATTCACCCCTCCACTTT. Its translation is CAWSVSYNSPLHF.

The chain joins TRBV9 to TRBJ2-7, with no clear D. The CDR3 extends over 14 amino acids. Germline V gene data show CDR1 as SGDLS and CDR2 as YYNGEE. With 0 bases removed from V and 1 base from J, the gap between germline ends came to 8 bases. The CDR3 sequence: CASSVASNSYEQYF. As DNA, the CDR3 is TGTGCCAGCAGCGTAGCTTCGAATTCCTACGAGCAGTACTTC.

V usage is TRBV5-5 and J usage is TRBJ1-2; D remains unclear. V was clipped by 0 bases and J by 2 bases, with 8 bases between them. This CDR3 is built from 14 residues. Looked up from germline, CDR1 is SGHKS and CDR2 is YYEKEE (reference sequence). CDR3 coding DNA: TGTGCCAGCAGCTTGGCTACAGAAAACTATGGCTACACCTTC. This gives the protein CASSLATENYGYTF.

This clone was counted a single time. V and J are TRBV5-4 and TRBJ2-6; the D is unclear. Germline assignment: CDR1 SGHNT and CDR2 YYREEE (reference sequence). The CDR3 contains 14 residues. V lost 1 base and J lost 4, with 6 bases in between. CDR3 in amino acids: CASSLMSGANVLTF. The CDR3 bases are TGTGCCAGCAGCTTGATGTCCGGGGCCAACGTCCTGACTTTC.

This chain links TRBV7-9 with TRBJ2-1; no clear D gene. Germline V CDR1 and CDR2: SEHNR, FQNEAQ (reference sequence). The CDR3 runs to 11 residues. Between the trimmed V and J ends, which lost 8 bases and 9 bases, there was a span of 11 bases. The chain's CDR3 is CASGLHREQFF. In DNA, the CDR3 is TGTGCCAGCGGCCTCCATCGTGAGCAGTTCTTC.

The V call is TRBV27, the J call TRBJ2-1; TRBD2 agrees at 7 bases. The junction had 11 bases not matched to a gene; V was cut back by 6 bases and J by 6 bases. Germline V CDR1 and CDR2: MNHEY, SMNVEV (reference sequence). This CDR3 is 15 amino acids long. CDR3 DNA: TGTGCCAGCAGACCTTTTGAGGGAGGGATCAATGAGCAGTTCTTC. Residues: CASRPFEGGINEQFF.

The V gene is TRBV21-1, the J gene TRBJ2-7; the listed D gene, TRBD2, was not tested against the DNA. TRBV21-1 has pseudogene status. The CDR3 is 8 residues long. This CDR3 is CASSRQYF. The CDR3 DNA reads TGTGCCAGCAGCCGGCAGTACTTC.

The chain joins TRBV4-3 to TRBJ2-1; D not resolved. CDR3 length: 16 residues. CDR1 is LGHNA and CDR2 is YSLEER in the germline V gene. The germline V and J ends were trimmed by 1 base and 4 bases, with 14 bases remaining between them. CDR3 protein: CASSQGVGLVYNEQFF. For the CDR3, the DNA is TGCGCCAGCAGCCAAGGTGTCGGTTTGGTTTACAATGAGCAGTTCTTC.

The V gene is TRBV27, the J gene TRBJ2-1; D remains ambiguous. This CDR3 is built from 15 residues. Germline values: CDR1 MNHEY, CDR2 SMNVEV (reference sequence). With 6 bases removed from V and 6 bases from J, the gap between germline ends came to 18 bases. The DNA of the CDR3 is TGTGCCAGCAGCCGACCTCGGACGCTCGGCAATGAGCAGTTCTTC. The encoded protein is CASSRPRTLGNEQFF.

V is TRBV5-1 and J is TRBJ1-3; a possible D gene is TRBD1 (6 bases). This CDR3 contains 15 residues. V shed 4 bases and J shed 4 bases, with 15 bases lying between them. Per the germline V gene, CDR1 is SGHRS and CDR2 is YFSETQ. Here the CDR3 reads CASSPKGGGGNTIYF. The CDR3 DNA reads as TGCGCCAGCAGCCCTAAGGGGGGAGGAGGAAACACCATATATTTT.

The chain employs TRBV6-1 and TRBJ1-5; perhaps TRBD1 as D (6 bases). This CDR3 spans 14 amino acids. Per germline, CDR1 MNHNS and CDR2 SASEGT. Trimming shortened V by 3 bases and J by 7 bases, and 13 bases separated the two germline ends. CDR3 sequence: CASSDTGSWQPQHF. For the CDR3, the DNA is TGTGCCAGCAGTGATACAGGGTCTTGGCAGCCCCAGCATTTT.